There are a few counts of the clone carrying this T cell receptor (beta chain). The antigen is unknown. The data belong to a study of T cell repertoires in cytomegalovirus infection. TCRdb reprocessed the reads via MiXCR and lists one record per CDR3 protein. Of under 200,000 distinct CDR3 sequences in the sample, roughly 21% are singletons; the top ten hold under 30%. Trimming removed 1 base from V and 6 bases from J, with 13 bases in between. Germline V gene lookup returns CDR1 SGHVS and CDR2 FQNEAQ. The CDR3 has 14 amino acids. The receptor was isolated from a human donor in good health (CMV status not recorded). Some clones in this sample may be carry-over from other donors' samples. The V and J genes are TRBV7-8 and TRBJ2-7, with D uncertain. Sequencing used CD8+ T cells from cultured PBMCs, obtained from culture after CMV antigen stimulation. The CDR3 nucleotides are TGTGCCAGCAGCTTAGAGGTTTCTGCCATCGAGCAGTACTTC. This codes for CASSLEVSAIEQYF.